This entry lists 32 T cell receptor beta chains sequenced from one sample in a study of Graves' ophthalmopathy and Graves' hyperthyroidism. Amplification targeted the TCR beta CDR3 regions, with RNA transcripts as the source material. After a first-round RT-PCR with HTBI primers, a second-round multiplex PCR was run. MiXCR was run by TCRdb on the multiplex PCR reads, yielding one entry per CDR3 protein. The table shows more than 150,000 distinct CDR3 sequences, with less than 45% occurring only once. The sample comprised peripheral blood. Every receptor here comes from a woman in her thirties or forties with Graves' ophthalmopathy.

This clonotype was picked up many times. The V call is TRBV7-3, the J call TRBJ1-6, with D tentatively TRBD1 (6 bases). Germline V gene lookup returns CDR1 SGHTA and CDR2 FQGTGA. V was clipped by 4 bases and J by 9 bases, with 16 bases between them. This CDR3 comprises 15 residues. The CDR3 spells CASSSTGTPPSPLHF. For the CDR3, the DNA is TGTGCCAGCAGCTCAACCGGGACACCACCTTCACCCCTCCACTTT. The full variable domain, its missing parts supplied by reference TRBV7-3 and TRBJ1-6, is GAGVSQTPSNKVTEKGKYVELRCDPISGHTALYWYRQSLGQGPEFLIYFQGTGAADDSGLPNDRFFAVRPEGSVSTLKIQRTERGDSAVYLCASSSTGTPPSPLHFGNGTRLTVT.

There are many counts of this clonotype. The CDR3 coding sequence is TGTGCCAGCAGTAGCGGACCCACCGGGGAGCTGTTTTTT. This sequence encodes CASSSGPTGELFF. This chain connects TRBV11-3 to TRBJ2-2; D might be TRBD2 (6 bases). The length of the CDR3 is 13 residues. Germline V gene data show CDR1 as SGHNT and CDR2 as YENEEA. Deletions cut 6 bases from V and 4 bases from J, with 9 bases between.

The chain couples TRBV5-1 to TRBJ2-7, with D possibly matching TRBD2 (6 bases). The CDR3 sequence is 13 residues long. V dropped 7 bases and J dropped 4 bases, with 15 bases sitting between them. CDR1 is SGHRS, CDR2 YFSETQ, per germline. The CDR3 sequence is CASSEGPLYEQYF. DNA of the CDR3: TGCGCCAGCTCGGAGGGTCCTTTGTACGAGCAGTACTTC.

Ten or more counts support this clonotype. This chain uses TRBV29-1 with TRBJ2-2; 7 bases match TRBD1. The CDR3 runs 16 residues. The ends lost 5 bases at V and 2 bases at J; junction bases unmatched: 11. Germline CDR1 reads SQVTM; CDR2 reads ANQGSEA. CDR3 protein: CSVQRGSGGNTGELFF. Written as DNA, the CDR3 is TGCAGCGTTCAAAGGGGGTCAGGGGGAAACACCGGGGAGCTGTTTTTT.

This clonotype showed up many times. The chain combines TRBV27 with TRBJ1-5; TRBD1 might be the D (5 bases). The CDR3 totals 12 residues. Trimming removed 6 bases at V and 2 bases at J, with 5 bases between. Germline CDR1 and CDR2: MNHEY and SMNVEV (reference sequence). The CDR3 spells CASRGGNQPQHF. DNA for the CDR3: TGTGCCAGCAGAGGGGGCAATCAGCCCCAGCATTTT.

This clonotype was recorded many times. The chain links TRBV7-8 to TRBJ2-7, with 7 bases matching TRBD1. Germline CDR1 is SGHVS and CDR2 is FQNEAQ. The ends lost 5 bases at V and 4 bases at J; junction bases unmatched: 8. The CDR3 consists of 14 residues. CDR3 in amino acids: CASSKRQGPYEQYF. CDR3 coding DNA: TGTGCCAGCAGCAAGAGACAGGGACCGTACGAGCAGTACTTC. Supplemented by reference TRBV7-8 and TRBJ2-7, the full variable domain reads GAGVSQSPRYKVAKRGQDVALRCDPISGHVSLFWYQQALGQGPEFLTYFQNEAQLDKSGLPSDRFFAERPEGSVSTLKIQRTQQEDSAVYLCASSKRQGPYEQYFGPGTRLTVT.

The rearrangement links TRBV6-1 to TRBJ1-5; D is unresolved. The CDR3 runs to 13 residues. The V and J ends lost 8 bases and 3 bases respectively, with 11 bases between them. Germline CDR1 and CDR2: MNHNS and SASEGT. Here the CDR3 DNA reads TGTGCCAGCGCGGACGAGGTCAATCAGCCCCAGCATTTT. Amino acid sequence: CASADEVNQPQHF.

In this sample, this clonotype turned up many times. The rearrangement links TRBV12-5 to TRBJ1-2; 11 nucleotides match TRBD1. The CDR3 is 20 amino acids. Germline V gene data show CDR1 as LGHNT and CDR2 as FRNRAP. V lost 0 bases to trimming and J lost 0 bases; unmatched junction nucleotides: 12. Written as DNA, the CDR3 is TGTGCTAGTGGTTTGGTAGTGTGGACAGGGGGCGAGATGACTAACTATGGCTACACCTTC. This codes for CASGLVVWTGGEMTNYGYTF. Using reference TRBV12-5 and TRBJ1-2 for the parts outside the CDR3, the full variable domain is DARVTQTPRHKVTEMGQEVTMRCQPILGHNTVFWYRQTMMQGLELLAYFRNRAPLDDSGMPKDRFSAEMPDATLATLKIQPSEPRDSAVYFCASGLVVWTGGEMTNYGYTFGSGTRLTVV.

This sequence joins TRBV11-1 and TRBJ2-7; D unclear. Germline V gene sequence: CDR1 SGHAT, CDR2 FQDESV (reference sequence). V was shortened by 2 bases and J by 6 bases, with 11 bases between the two germline ends. The CDR3 is 13 residues long. The CDR3 nucleotides are TGTGCCAGCAGCTTACTTGTTGCGTTCGAGCAGTACTTC. As protein: CASSLLVAFEQYF.

The chain uses TRBV6-1 and TRBJ2-7; the D gene is possibly TRBD1 (6 bases). Looked up from germline, CDR1 is MNHNS and CDR2 is SASEGT. The CDR3 loop spans 15 amino acids. V was pared by 6 bases and J by 5 bases, with 20 bases between. The chain's CDR3 is CASSPGTTKGDEQYF. The CDR3 DNA reads TGTGCCAGCAGCCCCGGGACAACAAAAGGCGACGAGCAGTACTTC.

This clonotype has ten or more counts. Written as DNA, the CDR3 is TGTGCCAGCAGCCCCGACGGGGCGGGGTACTATGGCTACACCTTC. Amino acids: CASSPDGAGYYGYTF. The rearrangement links TRBV9 to TRBJ1-2, with D perhaps TRBD1 (5 bases). Trimming cost V 4 bases and J 3 bases, with 16 bases left between them. CDR1 is SGDLS, CDR2 YYNGEE, per germline. The CDR3 sequence is 15 residues long.

This clonotype showed up many times. This sequence joins TRBV6-1 and TRBJ1-2; D is unclear. The CDR3 consists of 13 residues. Germline loops: CDR1 MNHNS, CDR2 SASEGT. V was cut by 3 bases and J by 2 bases, with 7 bases left in between. In DNA, the CDR3 is TGTGCCAGCAGTGATACTATCAACTATGGCTACACCTTC. Translation: CASSDTINYGYTF.

This clonotype has only one observation. This rearrangement joins TRBV11-1 to TRBJ2-7; 8 bases are shared with TRBD2. The V and J ends lost 7 bases and 0 bases, in that order; junction bases with no gene match: 17. From germline, CDR1 is SGHAT and CDR2 FQDESV (reference sequence). This CDR3 is built from 18 residues. CDR3: CASTTQGAGGSSSYEQYF. CDR3 in DNA: TGTGCCAGCACCACACAAGGGGCGGGGGGTTCCAGCTCCTACGAGCAGTACTTC.

This clonotype has ten or more counts. CDR3 amino acids: CASSRDPGPGSETQYF. The CDR3 DNA reads TGTGCCAGTAGTAGAGACCCCGGGCCAGGCTCAGAGACCCAGTACTTC. The chain recombines TRBV19 with TRBJ2-5, with no clear D. Trimming removed 4 bases at V and 4 bases at J, with 19 bases between. CDR1 and CDR2 (germline): LNHDA, SQIVND (reference sequence). This CDR3 has 16 residues.

This clonotype showed up just a few times. V gene TRBV27 combines with J gene TRBJ2-7; 8 nucleotides align to TRBD1. This CDR3 has 15 amino acids. CDR1 and CDR2 (germline): MNHEY, SMNVEV (reference sequence). After removal of 3 bases from V and 5 bases from J, the junction contained 9 bases not matched to a gene. As DNA, the CDR3 is TGTGCCAGCAGTTTCGTCGGGACAGGAATTAACGAGCAGTACTTC. Its protein product is CASSFVGTGINEQYF.

This clonotype was seen many times. The chain employs TRBV9 and TRBJ2-3; TRBD2 is a possible D gene (6 bases). CDR1 is SGDLS, CDR2 YYNGEE, per germline. With 3 bases removed from V and 2 bases from J, the gap between germline ends came to 19 bases. The CDR3 consists of 17 residues. The CDR3 DNA is TGTGCCAGCAGCGCCCGTCCGGGGGAGAGGCACACAGATACGCAGTATTTT. Its protein product is CASSARPGERHTDTQYF.

This clonotype was seen only a few times. The chain carries TRBV12-3 or TRBV12-4 and TRBJ2-7; no definite D call. This CDR3 is 12 amino acids long. V lost 3 bases and J lost 4, with 7 bases in between. The CDR3 is CASSLFPYEQYF. CDR3 DNA: TGTGCCAGCAGTTTGTTCCCGTACGAGCAGTACTTC.

V usage is TRBV12-3 or TRBV12-4 and J usage is TRBJ1-2, with D possibly matching TRBD1 (6 bases). This CDR3 comprises 15 residues. The V end was cut by 4 bases, the J end by 4 bases, with 16 bases between. The CDR3 region has the DNA TGTGCCAGCAGTTCGAACGGGGGCAACGGCTATGGCTACACCTTC. Its translation is CASSSNGGNGYGYTF.

This clonotype occurred many times. The chain combines TRBV5-6 with TRBJ1-3; D unclear. Trimming left V 4 bases short and J 5 bases short, with 13 bases between. CDR1 and CDR2 from the germline V gene are SGHDT and YYEEEE. The CDR3 spans 14 residues. CDR3 DNA: TGTGCCAGCAGCAACCGGGCGATAAGAAACACCATATATTTT. It yields the protein CASSNRAIRNTIYF.

This sequence joins TRBV7-9 and TRBJ1-1; no reliable D call. The CDR3 has 13 residues. Between the trimmed V and J ends, which lost 2 bases and 5 bases, there was a span of 9 bases. Germline CDR1 is SEHNR and CDR2 is FQNEAQ (reference sequence). The DNA for the CDR3 is TGTGCCAGCAGCTTAAGGAGTAATACTGAAGCTTTCTTT. This gives the protein CASSLRSNTEAFF. The full variable domain, completed using reference TRBV7-9 and TRBJ1-1, is DTGVSQNPRHKITKRGQNVTFRCDPISEHNRLYWYRQTLGQGPEFLTYFQNEAQLEKSRLLSDRFSAERPKGSFSTLEIQRTEQGDSAMYLCASSLRSNTEAFFGQGTRLTVV.

The table lists this clonotype with many counts. V usage is TRBV28 and J usage is TRBJ2-2; D unresolved. Between the trimmed V and J ends, which lost 3 bases and 6 bases, there was a span of 17 bases. Germline assignment: CDR1 MDHEN and CDR2 SYDVKM. The CDR3 sequence is 16 residues long. CDR3 amino acids: CASSFILTRLAGELFF. The CDR3 DNA reads TGTGCCAGCAGTTTTATCCTGACCCGACTGGCCGGGGAGCTGTTTTTT.

This clonotype was counted at least ten times. The V gene is TRBV10-3, the J gene TRBJ1-2; D unresolved. V was pared by 2 bases and J by 1 base, with 5 bases between. Germline assignment: CDR1 ENHRY and CDR2 SYGVKD. CDR3 length: 13 amino acids. CDR3 sequence reads: CAISEDINYGYTF. The CDR3 bases are TGTGCCATCAGTGAGGACATTAACTATGGCTACACCTTC.

Only a few counts were recorded for this clonotype. The genes are TRBV28 and TRBJ2-7; perhaps TRBD1 as D (5 bases). The CDR3 runs 14 residues. V lost 2 bases and J 2 bases, leaving 10 bases between the germline ends. The germline gives CDR1 MDHEN, CDR2 SYDVKM. The CDR3 DNA reads as TGTGCCAGCAGTTTAAAGGGGTTGACCTACGAGCAGTACTTC. Protein product: CASSLKGLTYEQYF.

This sequence joins TRBV2 and TRBJ1-1; D remains unclear. Germline CDR1 and CDR2: SNHLY and FYNNEI. Trimming stripped 9 bases from V and 1 base from J, with 15 bases between. The CDR3 totals 14 residues. The CDR3 here is CASSRYAPNTEAFF. CDR3 nucleotides: TGTGCCAGTAGCCGGTACGCTCCGAACACTGAAGCTTTCTTT.

This clonotype was observed many times. The chain employs TRBV20-1 and TRBJ1-5; no clear D gene. V was pared by 3 bases and J by 0 bases, with 9 bases between. The CDR3 contains 14 residues. Germline-derived CDR1 and CDR2 are DFQATT and SNEGSKA (reference sequence). CDR3 DNA: TGCAGTGCTAGGACAAGAATTAGCAATCAGCCCCAGCATTTT. Protein sequence: CSARTRISNQPQHF.

The table lists this clonotype with a count of one. The chain uses TRBV28 and TRBJ2-5, with 11 bases that match TRBD2. V lost 2 bases to trimming and J lost 7 bases; unmatched junction nucleotides: 18. The V gene's germline CDR1 is MDHEN and CDR2 SYDVKM. This CDR3 has 19 amino acids. The chain's CDR3 is CASSLQGSGRATPASTQYF. The CDR3 nucleotides are TGTGCCAGCAGTTTACAGGGTAGCGGGAGGGCAACACCAGCATCGACCCAGTACTTC.

V gene TRBV11-2 combines with J gene TRBJ2-6; 13 bases agree with TRBD2. Trimming removed 5 bases from V and 1 base from J; junction bases left unmatched: 2. The CDR3 sequence is 17 residues long. The germline V gene has CDR1 SGHAT and CDR2 FQNNGV. The CDR3 DNA reads TGTGCCAGCAGCATACTAGCGGGGGGGTCTGGGGCCAACGTCCTGACTTTC. Its protein is CASSILAGGSGANVLTF.

This rearrangement joins TRBV25-1 to TRBJ2-5; 13 positions agree with TRBD2. The CDR3 totals 15 residues. Losses at the gene ends were 5 bases for V and 7 bases for J; bases not matched to a gene: 7. Per germline, CDR1 MGHDK and CDR2 SYGVNS. CDR3 residues: CASSYPTSGRGTQYF. CDR3 coding DNA: TGTGCCAGCAGTTACCCTACTAGCGGGAGGGGGACCCAGTACTTC.

This clonotype was observed at least ten times. This chain connects TRBV5-1 to TRBJ2-5, with TRBD2 as a possible D gene (6 bases). This CDR3 spans 15 amino acids. The ends were cut back, 2 bases at V and 7 bases at J, with 18 bases in the middle. The germline gives CDR1 SGHRS, CDR2 YFSETQ. CDR3: CASSFGGSRGVTQYF. The CDR3 DNA reads TGCGCCAGCAGCTTCGGCGGCAGCCGCGGGGTGACCCAGTACTTC.

This clonotype was recorded at least ten times. The chain is built from TRBV20-1 and TRBJ2-2; tentative D call: TRBD2 (5 bases). Germline V gene sequence: CDR1 DFQATT, CDR2 SNEGSKA (reference sequence). V lost 6 bases and J 0 bases, leaving 14 bases between the germline ends. CDR3 size: 15 residues. Here the CDR3 reads CSAQRSPSNTGELFF. DNA for the CDR3: TGCAGTGCCCAGCGGTCACCTTCGAACACCGGGGAGCTGTTTTTT.

Many counts were recorded for this clonotype. V usage is TRBV19 and J usage is TRBJ1-1; D gene unclear. V lost 5 bases and J 2 bases, leaving 15 bases between the germline ends. Germline values: CDR1 LNHDA, CDR2 SQIVND (reference sequence). The CDR3 has 15 residues. The CDR3 sequence: CASSSFRRANTEAFF. As DNA, the CDR3 is TGTGCCAGTAGTTCATTTCGACGGGCAAACACTGAAGCTTTCTTT.

This clonotype has at least ten counts. The V call is TRBV28, the J call TRBJ1-5, with a tentative D call TRBD1 (6 bases). Germline CDR1 MDHEN, CDR2 SYDVKM. The CDR3 extends over 17 amino acids. Trimming removed 3 bases at V and 1 base at J, with 16 bases between. CDR3 sequence (DNA): TGTGCCAGCAGTTTTGTTAGGGGAAGGGGGAGCAATCAGCCCCAGCATTTT. Translating it yields CASSFVRGRGSNQPQHF.